A single sample gave rise to the 11 T cell receptor beta chains below, sequenced in a study of cytomegalovirus exposure and HLA in healthy donors. Clones were sequenced by immunoSEQ multiplex PCR, and TCRdb holds only the in-frame ones, with some missing. The sample contains 150,000 to 200,000 clones, around 90% of which appear only once. What was sequenced was PBMCs. The receptors stem from a man aged 18 to 30 in good health and CMV-seronegative.

The chain joins TRBV28 to TRBJ2-3; 8 nucleotides line up with TRBD1. Per the germline V gene, CDR1 is MDHEN and CDR2 is SYDVKM. CDR3 size: 15 residues. V lost 4 bases, J lost 6 bases, and 9 bases stayed unmatched. CDR3: CASSSGTGGSDTQYF. CDR3 DNA sequence: TGTGCCAGCAGTTCTGGAACAGGGGGTAGTGATACGCAGTATTTT.

This clone was seen a few times. The gene calls are TRBV30 and TRBJ1-1; unclear D gene. Looked up from germline, CDR1 is GTSNPN and CDR2 is SVGIG (reference sequence). This CDR3 spans 11 amino acids. Trimming took off 5 bases at V and 3 bases at J, with 7 bases between the two ends. The CDR3 DNA is TGTGCCTGGTCCCAGTACACTGAAGCTTTCTTT. It codes for CAWSQYTEAFF.

The rearrangement uses TRBV27 and TRBJ2-3, with 11 bases fitting TRBD2. Germline-derived CDR1 and CDR2 are MNHEY and SMNVEV (reference sequence). Trimming removed 5 bases from V and 1 base from J; junction bases left unmatched: 2. The CDR3 has 15 amino acids. CDR3 DNA: TGTGCCAGCAGTAAACTAGCGGGAGGCACAGATACGCAGTATTTT. It codes for CASSKLAGGTDTQYF.

The chain carries TRBV11-3 and TRBJ2-7; 10 nucleotides line up with TRBD2. The CDR3 runs 18 residues. V lost 5 bases, J lost 5 bases, and 18 bases stayed unmatched. Germline CDR1 and CDR2: SGHNT and YENEEA. Here the CDR3 DNA reads TGTGCCAGCAGCCCGAACGATGCAAGCGGGAGGGCCGGCAACGAGCAGTACTTC. Translating gives CASSPNDASGRAGNEQYF.

In regard to this clone: Other DNA sequences in this sample translate to the same CDR3. This chain joins TRBV28 and TRBJ2-7; 7 positions match TRBD1. The CDR3 length is 14 residues. Unmatched junction bases numbered 4, after V lost 3 bases and J lost 2 bases. From germline, CDR1 is MDHEN and CDR2 SYDVKM. CDR3 nucleotide sequence: TGTGCCAGCAGTTTTTTTCAGGGGGCCTACGAGCAGTACTTC. Its protein is CASSFFQGAYEQYF.

V usage is TRBV6-1 and J usage is TRBJ1-4; 9 bases are shared with TRBD1. The CDR3 runs to 14 residues. The junction had 10 bases not matched to a gene; V was cut back by 9 bases and J by 8 bases. CDR1 and CDR2 (germline): MNHNS, SASEGT. This CDR3 is CASEATGGNEKLFF. The CDR3 DNA sequence: TGTGCCAGTGAGGCGACAGGGGGAAACGAAAAACTGTTTTTT.

V gene TRBV19 combines with J gene TRBJ2-7, with TRBD1 as a possible D gene (5 bases). This CDR3 has 13 amino acids. CDR1 and CDR2 from the germline V gene are LNHDA and SQIVND (reference sequence). Trimming cost V 4 bases and J 0 bases, with 7 bases left between them. The CDR3 region has the DNA TGTGCCAGTAGTAGACAGAGCTCCTACGAGCAGTACTTC. Its translation: CASSRQSSYEQYF.

The J gene is TRBJ1-4, the V gene TRBV6-5; 7 positions match TRBD1. The V and J ends lost 0 bases and 7 bases, in that order; junction bases with no gene match: 5. CDR1 is MNHEY and CDR2 is SVGAGI in the germline V gene. The length of the CDR3 is 15 residues. As DNA, the CDR3 is TGTGCCAGCAGTTACTCCGGACAGGTCGGTGAAAAACTGTTTTTT. As protein: CASSYSGQVGEKLFF.

The chain carries TRBV7-6 and TRBJ1-2; 9 positions match TRBD1. Germline V gene data show CDR1 as SGHVS and CDR2 as FNYEAQ. After removal of 1 base from V and 8 bases from J, the junction contained 5 bases not matched to a gene. This CDR3 is 14 amino acids long. CDR3 region: CASSLGDRARGYTF. DNA for the CDR3: TGTGCCAGCAGCTTAGGGGACAGGGCCAGGGGCTACACCTTC.

The rearrangement joins TRBV6-5 to TRBJ2-7; 7 bases fit TRBD1. J was trimmed by 2 bases and V by 5 bases; bases with no gene match: 3. This CDR3 region has 13 residues. The germline V gene encodes CDR1 MNHEY and CDR2 SVGAGI. CDR3 sequence reads: CASSRQGPYEQYF. Written as DNA, the CDR3 is TGTGCCAGCAGTCGACAGGGTCCCTACGAGCAGTACTTC.

The chain couples TRBV4-2 to TRBJ1-1, with D maybe TRBD1 (6 bases). Germline assignment: CDR1 LGHNA and CDR2 YNFKEQ. V was clipped by 1 base and J by 0 bases, with 15 bases between them. The CDR3 runs 17 residues. The CDR3 protein is CASSQGSRQAMNTEAFF. The CDR3, as DNA: TGTGCCAGCAGCCAAGGTTCGCGACAGGCGATGAACACTGAAGCTTTCTTT.